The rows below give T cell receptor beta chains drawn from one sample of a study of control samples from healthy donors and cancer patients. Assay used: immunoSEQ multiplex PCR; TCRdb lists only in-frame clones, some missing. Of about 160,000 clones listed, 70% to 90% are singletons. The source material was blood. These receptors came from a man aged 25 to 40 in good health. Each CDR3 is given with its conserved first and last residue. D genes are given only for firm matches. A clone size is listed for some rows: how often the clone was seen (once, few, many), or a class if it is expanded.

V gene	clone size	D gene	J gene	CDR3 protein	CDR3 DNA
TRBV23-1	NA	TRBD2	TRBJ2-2	CAPWYGRAGRTGELFF	TGCGCCCCTTGGTACGGGAGGGCCGGTCGGACCGGGGAGCTGTTTTTT
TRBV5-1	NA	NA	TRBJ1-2	CASSSGDEANYGYTF	TGCGCCAGCAGCTCCGGAGACGAAGCTAACTATGGCTACACCTTC
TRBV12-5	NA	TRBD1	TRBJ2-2	CASGPGQFPGELFF	TGTGCTAGTGGTCCGGGACAGTTCCCCGGGGAGCTGTTTTTT
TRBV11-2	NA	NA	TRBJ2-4	CASSFTISKNIQYF	TGTGCCAGCAGCTTCACTATTTCCAAAAACATTCAGTACTTC
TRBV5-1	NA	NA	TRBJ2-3	CASSFVRTQLLSTDTQYF	TGCGCCAGCAGCTTTGTCAGGACTCAGCTCCTATCTACAGATACGCAGTATTTT
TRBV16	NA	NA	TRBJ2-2	CASSQRVITNTGELFF	TGTGCCAGCAGCCAAAGGGTTATCACTAACACCGGGGAGCTGTTTTTT
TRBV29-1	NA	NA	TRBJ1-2	CSSTENYGYTF	TGCAGCTCCACCGAAAACTATGGCTACACCTTC
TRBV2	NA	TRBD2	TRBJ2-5	CASSEAPILAVYQETQYF	TGTGCCAGCAGTGAAGCCCCTATACTAGCGGTGTACCAAGAGACCCAGTACTTC
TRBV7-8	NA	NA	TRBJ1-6	CASNLRPASPLHF	TGTGCCAGCAACCTCCGGCCGGCCTCACCCCTCCACTTT
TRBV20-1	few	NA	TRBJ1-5	CSASQDSNQPQHF	TGCAGTGCTAGTCAGGACAGCAATCAGCCCCAGCATTTT
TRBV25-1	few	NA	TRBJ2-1	CASSDGRFDEQFF	TGTGCCAGCAGTGACGGACGGTTCGATGAGCAGTTCTTC
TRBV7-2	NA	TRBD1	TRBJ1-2	CASSLSDRFGYTF	TGTGCCAGCAGCCTCTCGGACAGGTTTGGCTACACCTTC
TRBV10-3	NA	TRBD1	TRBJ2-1	CAISKQGADNEQFF	TGTGCCATCAGCAAACAGGGGGCAGACAATGAGCAGTTCTTC
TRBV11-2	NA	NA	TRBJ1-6	CAARTGDYNSPLHF	TGTGCAGCCCGGACTGGGGACTATAATTCACCCCTCCACTTT
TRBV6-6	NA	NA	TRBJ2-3	CASNPRRSDTQYF	TGTGCCAGCAATCCCAGAAGGTCAGATACGCAGTATTTT
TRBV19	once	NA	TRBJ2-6	CASSTLRGSGANVLTF	TGTGCCAGTAGTACGCTGAGAGGGTCTGGGGCCAACGTCCTGACTTTC
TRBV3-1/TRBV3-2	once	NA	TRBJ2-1	CASGKTDFYNEQFF	TGTGCCAGCGGGAAGACGGACTTCTACAATGAGCAGTTCTTC
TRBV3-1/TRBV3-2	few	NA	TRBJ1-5	CASSQDHRSNQPQHF	TGTGCCAGCAGCCAAGACCACCGGAGCAATCAGCCCCAGCATTTT
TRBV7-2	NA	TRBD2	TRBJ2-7	CASSDGTRTYEQYF	TGTGCCAGCAGCGACGGGACTAGAACCTACGAGCAGTACTTC
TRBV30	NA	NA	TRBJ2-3	CAWQFTDTQYF	TGTGCCTGGCAGTTCACAGATACGCAGTATTTT
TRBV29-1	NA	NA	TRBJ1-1	CSLSTGNTEAFF	TGCAGCCTTTCGACAGGGAACACTGAAGCTTTCTTT
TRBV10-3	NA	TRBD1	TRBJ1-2	CAIKPGQATYGYTF	TGTGCCATCAAACCGGGACAGGCTACTTATGGCTACACCTTC
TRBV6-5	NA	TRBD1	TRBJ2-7	CASSIDRGSIYEQYF	TGTGCCAGCAGTATTGACAGGGGTTCCATCTACGAGCAGTACTTC
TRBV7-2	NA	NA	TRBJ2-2	CASSLASRKNTGELFF	TGTGCCAGCAGCTTAGCTTCGAGGAAGAACACCGGGGAGCTGTTTTTT
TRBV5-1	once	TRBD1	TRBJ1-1	CASSGTGSNTEAFF	TGCGCCAGCAGCGGGACAGGATCGAACACTGAAGCTTTCTTT
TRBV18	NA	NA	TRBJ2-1	CASSPLLPGRTYNEQFF	TGTGCCAGCTCACCCCTACTACCGGGACGGACCTACAATGAGCAGTTCTTC
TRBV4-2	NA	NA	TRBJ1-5	CASSQEFTNDQPQHF	TGTGCCAGCAGCCAAGAATTCACAAACGATCAGCCCCAGCATTTT
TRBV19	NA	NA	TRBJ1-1	CASSIDSVNTEAFF	TGTGCCAGTAGTATAGATTCGGTGAACACTGAAGCTTTCTTT
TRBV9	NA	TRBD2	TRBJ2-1	CASSGGNSGIRYNEQFF	TGTGCCAGCAGCGGGGGAAATAGCGGGATCAGGTACAATGAGCAGTTCTTC
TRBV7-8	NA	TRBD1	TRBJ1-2	CASSLAGTGGGYTF	TGTGCCAGCAGCTTAGCGGGGACAGGGGGTGGCTACACCTTC